The clone carrying this TCR beta chain came up a few times. The authors' processing: Estimated nucleated cell counts came from reference gene primer amplification. The table came from immunoSEQ multiplex PCR; TCRdb's copy has only in-frame clones and leaves some out. The DNA gave D and trimming, while V, J and clone size come from that table. Of approximately 280,000 clones in the sample, around 86% were seen once. V lost 4 bases to trimming and J lost 0 bases, with 10 bases between them. Per germline, CDR1 SGHNT and CDR2 YYREEE (reference sequence). There are 14 residues in the CDR3. The source of the sample is a study of blood T cell repertoires in COVID-19. Study-wide context: Acute and convalescent COVID-19 samples came from the United States, Italy and Spain. The analysed material was cDNA or gDNA that came from T cells, B-cell-depleted T cells, or PBMCs.

J is TRBJ1-2 and V is TRBV5-4; D ambiguous. Sequencing used peripheral blood. This receptor was obtained from a woman in her 30s who had recovered from COVID-19. This chain's CDR3 is CASSATQANYGYTF. The CDR3 DNA follows: TGTGCCAGCAGCGCTACCCAGGCTAACTATGGCTACACCTTC.